This T cell receptor beta chain is drawn from a study of Graves' ophthalmopathy and Graves' hyperthyroidism. TCR beta CDR3 amplification used RNA transcripts. After a first-round RT-PCR with HTBI primers, a second-round multiplex PCR was run. TCRdb recomputed calls from the multiplex PCR reads with MiXCR, one row per CDR3 protein. The sample has roughly 300,000 distinct CDR3 sequences; 15% to 20% are singletons. The germline CDR1 and CDR2 sequences are MGHRA and YSYEKL. Trimming pared 5 bases from V and 3 bases from J, leaving 14 bases between. This CDR3 is 14 amino acids long. V gene TRBV4-1 combines with J gene TRBJ2-7; maybe TRBD2 (6 bases). Sequenced sample: peripheral blood. The clonotype originates from an adult man with Graves' ophthalmopathy. In DNA, the CDR3 is TGCGCCAGCAGCTTCCGGCGGGGAGGCTACGAGCAGTACTTC. It codes for CASSFRRGGYEQYF.